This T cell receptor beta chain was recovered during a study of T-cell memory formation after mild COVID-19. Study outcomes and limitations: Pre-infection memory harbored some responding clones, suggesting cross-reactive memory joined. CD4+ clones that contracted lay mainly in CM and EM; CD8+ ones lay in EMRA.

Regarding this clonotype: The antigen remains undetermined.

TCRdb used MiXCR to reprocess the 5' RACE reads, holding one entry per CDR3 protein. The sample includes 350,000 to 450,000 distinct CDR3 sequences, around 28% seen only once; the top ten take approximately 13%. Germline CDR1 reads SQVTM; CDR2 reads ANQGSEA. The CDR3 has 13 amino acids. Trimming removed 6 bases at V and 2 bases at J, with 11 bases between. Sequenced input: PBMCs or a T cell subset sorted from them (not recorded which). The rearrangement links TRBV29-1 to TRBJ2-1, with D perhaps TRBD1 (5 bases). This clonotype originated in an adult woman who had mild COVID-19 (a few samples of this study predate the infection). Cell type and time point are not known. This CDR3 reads CSVSQATYNEQFF. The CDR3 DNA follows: TGCAGCGTCTCACAGGCTACCTACAATGAGCAGTTCTTC.